This T cell receptor (beta chain) derives from a study of blood T cell repertoires in COVID-19. Germline lookup yields CDR1 SGHRS and CDR2 YFSETQ. This CDR3 is 16 amino acids long. With 0 bases clipped from V and 4 bases from J, the junction kept 5 bases outside the gene matches. Assay: immunoSEQ multiplex PCR; the TCRdb copy retains only in-frame clones and omits some. This table has some 520,000 clones, 80% to 90% appearing once. Sequenced input: peripheral blood. The chain recombines TRBV5-1 with TRBJ2-3, with 10 positions matching TRBD2. The receptor comes from a man aged 18 to 29 with COVID-19, enrolled during active disease. CDR3 coding DNA: TGCGCCAGCAGCTTGGCCGGGACTAGCGATCCAGATACGCAGTATTTT. Its protein is CASSLAGTSDPDTQYF.